This is a list of T cell receptor beta chains from one sample in a study of T cell repertoires in cytomegalovirus infection. TCRdb re-called the reads with MiXCR, one entry per CDR3 protein. The sample lists 200,000 to 300,000 distinct CDR3 sequences, roughly 10% seen once, with less than 15% in the top ten. Sample: PBMCs. The receptors derive from a human donor in good health (CMV status not recorded). Some clones in this sample may be carry-over from other donors' samples. Each CDR3 is given with its conserved first and last residue. Fields, in order: D gene, J gene, clone size, V gene, CDR3 protein, CDR3 DNA. A D gene is named only where the DNA matches it firmly. Size tells how often a clone was seen (once, few, many) or the class of an expanded clone, and some rows leave it out.

NA,TRBJ1-1,many,TRBV6-8,CASSYMARANTEAFF,TGTGCCAGCAGTTACATGGCCAGAGCAAACACTGAAGCTTTCTTT
NA,TRBJ2-2,many,TRBV9,CASSVGQQREGELFF,TGTGCCAGCAGCGTAGGTCAACAAAGGGAGGGGGAGCTGTTTTTT
TRBD2,TRBJ2-2,many,TRBV7-2,CASSLTGLAAGELFF,TGTGCCAGCAGCTTGACCGGACTAGCCGCCGGGGAGCTGTTTTTT
TRBD2,TRBJ2-3,many,TRBV11-2,CASSLVSGEADTQYF,TGTGCCAGCAGCTTAGTAAGCGGGGAGGCAGATACGCAGTATTTT
NA,TRBJ1-1,many,TRBV7-2,CASSLRDRFATEAFF,TGTGCCAGCAGCTTACGAGACAGGTTCGCCACTGAAGCTTTCTTT
NA,TRBJ2-4,many,TRBV28,CASSLNGGGGNIQYF,TGTGCCAGCAGTTTAAACGGGGGCGGGGGAAACATTCAGTACTTC
TRBD2,TRBJ2-7,NA,TRBV29-1,CSVDVGRGGEQYF,TGCAGCGTTGACGTAGGCCGGGGGGGCGAGCAGTACTTC
NA,TRBJ1-5,many,TRBV28,CASSPTGKPQHF,TGTGCCAGCAGTCCAACAGGGAAGCCCCAGCATTTT
TRBD1,TRBJ2-5,many,TRBV2,CASCYRGGETQYF,TGTGCCAGCTGCTACAGGGGTGGAGAGACCCAGTACTTC
TRBD2,TRBJ2-1,many,TRBV7-8,CARGREGSNEQFF,TGTGCCCGCGGGCGGGAGGGGAGCAATGAGCAGTTCTTC
TRBD1,TRBJ2-7,many,TRBV7-2,CASSLAVRDRGGEQYF,TGTGCCAGCAGCTTAGCGGTCCGGGACAGGGGTGGCGAGCAGTACTTC
NA,TRBJ2-3,many,TRBV7-2,CASSLAGWQGRTDTQYF,TGTGCCAGCAGCTTAGCAGGTTGGCAGGGGCGCACAGATACGCAGTATTTT
NA,TRBJ1-5,many,TRBV6-1,CASSERGTLLMPQHF,TGTGCCAGCAGTGAAAGGGGAACCCTTTTGATGCCCCAGCATTTT
NA,TRBJ1-2,many,TRBV29-1,CSVEAQGSNYGYTF,TGCAGCGTTGAAGCCCAGGGTTCTAACTATGGCTACACCTTC
NA,TRBJ2-3,few,TRBV19,CASSMGSRRTDTQYF,TGTGCCAGTAGTATGGGTAGCAGACGCACAGATACGCAGTATTTT
NA,TRBJ1-6,few,TRBV6-2/TRBV6-3,CASSYRTERNSPLHF,TGTGCCAGCAGTTATAGGACAGAACGTAATTCACCCCTCCACTTT
TRBD1,TRBJ1-6,many,TRBV12-3/TRBV12-4,CASSRQGSDSPLHF,TGTGCCAGCAGTAGACAGGGATCGGATTCACCCCTCCACTTT
NA,TRBJ2-3,many,TRBV7-2,CASSLVVGVGTDTQYF,TGTGCCAGCAGCTTAGTGGTAGGGGTTGGCACAGATACGCAGTATTTT
NA,TRBJ1-2,few,TRBV28,CASSLVGAGDYGYTF,TGTGCCAGCAGTTTAGTGGGTGCGGGAGACTATGGCTACACCTTC
TRBD1,TRBJ2-5,many,TRBV7-6,CASSLEGDRGPGTQYF,TGTGCCAGCAGCTTAGAGGGAGACAGGGGTCCGGGGACCCAGTACTTC
TRBD2,TRBJ2-1,many,TRBV6-5,CASSYGTGLAGGGSYNEQFF,TGTGCCAGCAGTTACGGTACGGGACTAGCGGGAGGGGGCTCCTACAATGAGCAGTTCTTC
NA,TRBJ2-3,many,TRBV12-3/TRBV12-4,CASAPRGDTQYF,TGTGCCAGCGCACCCAGGGGAGATACGCAGTATTTT
NA,TRBJ2-7,NA,TRBV5-1,CASSSTGIEQYF,TGCGCCAGCAGCTCCACAGGGATCGAGCAGTACTTC
TRBD2,TRBJ2-7,many,TRBV7-2,CASSLDPAGMGGQYF,TGTGCCAGCAGCTTAGATCCAGCGGGGATGGGGGGGCAGTACTTC
TRBD1,TRBJ1-1,NA,TRBV2,CASSEFSRGRDTEAFF,TGTGCCAGCAGTGAGTTTAGCAGGGGGCGAGACACTGAAGCTTTCTTT
TRBD2,TRBJ2-3,few,TRBV19,CASSTSGGASDTQYF,TGTGCCAGTAGCACTAGCGGGGGGGCCTCAGATACGCAGTATTTT
TRBD1,TRBJ1-1,many,TRBV12-3/TRBV12-4,CASSPHRGGTEAFF,TGTGCCAGCAGTCCACACAGGGGAGGCACTGAAGCTTTCTTT
NA,TRBJ1-5,many,TRBV4-1,CASSQEVPQGSNQPQHF,TGCGCCAGCAGCCAAGAGGTACCTCAGGGGAGCAATCAGCCCCAGCATTTT
TRBD1,TRBJ2-5,NA,TRBV29-1,CSVVGTGKETQYF,TGCAGCGTTGTAGGGACAGGGAAAGAGACCCAGTACTTC
NA,TRBJ2-7,NA,TRBV7-2,CASSPTASSYEQYF,TGTGCCAGCAGCCCAACCGCGTCCTCCTACGAGCAGTACTTC
TRBD2,TRBJ2-7,many,TRBV7-2,CASSLASGVGSYEQYF,TGTGCCAGCAGCTTAGCTAGCGGGGTAGGCTCCTACGAGCAGTACTTC
NA,TRBJ2-3,few,TRBV12-3/TRBV12-4,CASSPGLPDTQYF,TGTGCCAGCAGCCCGGGACTCCCAGATACGCAGTATTTT
NA,TRBJ2-1,NA,TRBV2,CASARGEQFF,TGTGCCAGCGCCAGAGGGGAGCAGTTCTTC
TRBD1,TRBJ2-3,few,TRBV7-8,CASSTLQGAGTDTQYF,TGTGCCAGCAGCACTCTACAGGGGGCTGGAACAGATACGCAGTATTTT
TRBD1,TRBJ1-4,many,TRBV28,CASSPGQGRGKLFF,TGTGCCAGCAGTCCGGGACAGGGGAGAGGAAAACTGTTTTTT
NA,TRBJ2-5,NA,TRBV20-1,CSARPGPGETQYF,TGCAGTGCTAGGCCGGGACCAGGAGAGACCCAGTACTTC
NA,TRBJ2-3,many,TRBV27,CASSLPFTLPTDTQYF,TGTGCCAGCAGTTTACCTTTCACCCTCCCCACAGATACGCAGTATTTT
TRBD1,TRBJ2-5,many,TRBV5-1,CASSKGQTRETQYF,TGCGCCAGCAGCAAGGGACAGACCAGAGAGACCCAGTACTTC
NA,TRBJ1-2,NA,TRBV19,CASSRSGLNYGYTF,TGTGCCAGTAGCAGATCGGGTCTTAACTATGGCTACACCTTC
NA,TRBJ2-7,many,TRBV28,CASRPPNGYEQYF,TGTGCCAGCAGACCCCCAAACGGCTACGAGCAGTACTTC
TRBD2,TRBJ2-7,many,TRBV20-1,CSARDQRPFTSGRGYEQYF,TGCAGTGCTAGAGATCAGCGCCCTTTTACTAGCGGGAGGGGGTACGAGCAGTACTTC